The 20 T cell receptor beta chains listed next were all sequenced from one sample in a study of blood T cell repertoires in COVID-19 (dated by TCRdb to between 2020 and 2021). The library was made by the immunoSEQ multiplex PCR assay. The source is immuneACCESS, and TCRdb retained only in-frame sequences with V and J called. Part of the clones is not carried over; for the studies checked, unresolved V genes explain less than half of this, and the remainder is unexplained. For this sample the table gives roughly 69,000 clones, of which more than 80% were detected only once. The ten largest clonotypes hold about 3.8% of the sample. Specimen: PBMCs or T cells enriched from blood (not recorded which). The receptors stem from a woman in her thirties or forties with acute COVID-19.

The rearrangement uses TRBV19 and TRBJ2-6; the match to TRBD1 covers 10 bases. Germline V gives CDR1 LNHDA, CDR2 SQIVND (reference sequence). There are 19 residues in the CDR3. V was pared by 5 bases and J by 4 bases, with 14 bases of the junction left unmatched. The chain's CDR3 is CASSARDRGSFSGANVLTF. In DNA form, the CDR3 reads TGTGCCAGTAGTGCCCGGGACAGGGGTTCATTCTCCGGGGCCAACGTCCTGACTTTC.

This chain links TRBV7-9 with TRBJ1-1; no firm D call. This CDR3 spans 14 amino acids. V shed 4 bases and J shed 3 bases, with 12 bases lying between them. The germline V gene encodes CDR1 SEHNR and CDR2 FQNEAQ (reference sequence). CDR3 coding DNA: TGTGCCAGCAGCTCTCTGTCGGGGTACACTGAAGCTTTCTTT. This codes for CASSSLSGYTEAFF.

The rearrangement joins TRBV12-3 or TRBV12-4 to TRBJ1-6, with D unresolved. The CDR3 consists of 13 residues. Trimming stripped 6 bases from V and 7 bases from J, with 10 bases between. Written as DNA, the CDR3 is TGTGCCAGCAGCGGGCCGGGGAATTCACCCCTCCACTTT. Translated, it gives CASSGPGNSPLHF.

The chain joins TRBV27 to TRBJ1-6, with a tentative D call TRBD1 (5 bases). The V end was cut by 6 bases, the J end by 7 bases, with 10 bases between. The CDR3 is 13 residues long. CDR1 and CDR2 from the germline V gene are MNHEY and SMNVEV (reference sequence). The CDR3 spells CASSERQNSPLHF. In DNA, the CDR3 is TGTGCCAGCAGCGAAAGACAGAATTCACCCCTCCACTTT.

The V gene is TRBV28, the J gene TRBJ1-2; TRBD1 matches at 7 bases. The CDR3 is 16 residues long. J gave up 7 bases and V 5 bases, and 16 bases lay outside the gene matches. Germline CDR1 MDHEN, CDR2 SYDVKM. The CDR3: CASSPGKQGYGAGYTF. The CDR3 DNA reads TGTGCCAGCAGTCCAGGGAAACAGGGGTACGGGGCTGGCTACACCTTC.

The chain recombines TRBV7-8 with TRBJ1-5; D is possibly TRBD1 (5 bases). The CDR3 consists of 13 residues. The germline CDR1 and CDR2 sequences are SGHVS and FQNEAQ. Deletions cut 10 bases from V and 3 bases from J, with 13 bases between. CDR3 DNA: TGTGCCACATCGACAGACCCCAATCAGCCCCAGCATTTT. Translating gives CATSTDPNQPQHF.

This clone was seen only once. The V and J genes are TRBV27 and TRBJ2-5; TRBD1 is a possible D gene (6 bases). Germline V gene data show CDR1 as MNHEY and CDR2 as SMNVEV (reference sequence). This CDR3 contains 13 residues. The V gene lost 4 bases and the J gene lost 7 bases, with 13 bases spanning the gap. The CDR3 sequence is CASSWDNKATQYF. The DNA of the CDR3 is TGTGCCAGCAGTTGGGACAACAAGGCGACCCAGTACTTC.

This clone was recorded once. The chain recombines TRBV5-5 with TRBJ2-7; D is uncertain. The CDR3 has 13 amino acids. Germline CDR1 reads SGHKS; CDR2 reads YYEKEE (reference sequence). Between the trimmed V and J ends, which lost 0 bases and 6 bases, there was a span of 10 bases. CDR3 protein: CASSLASGGEQYV. The CDR3 nucleotides read TGTGCCAGCAGCTTGGCCTCGGGTGGCGAGCAGTACGTC.

This clone was seen more than once but under ten times. The V call is TRBV10-3, the J call TRBJ1-5, with D uncertain. The ends were cut back, 10 bases at V and 5 bases at J, with 18 bases in the middle. The germline V gene has CDR1 ENHRY and CDR2 SYGVKD. The CDR3 loop spans 14 amino acids. In DNA form, the CDR3 reads TGTGCCACCGCCGACAAGGTATGGGATCAGCCCCAGCATTTT. Translation: CATADKVWDQPQHF.

The V and J genes are TRBV7-6 and TRBJ1-6; 8 bases line up with TRBD1. This CDR3 spans 17 amino acids. Germline assignment: CDR1 SGHVS and CDR2 FNYEAQ. J gave up 7 bases and V 1 base, and 9 bases lay outside the gene matches. The CDR3, as DNA: TGTGCCAGCAGCTTAGGTGTCAGGGGGCCGCTCAATTCACCCCTCCACTTT. Translated, it gives CASSLGVRGPLNSPLHF.

The rearrangement links TRBV7-7 to TRBJ1-3; D gene unclear. V was clipped by 5 bases and J by 2 bases, with 7 bases between them. Germline values: CDR1 SSHAT, CDR2 FNYEAQ (reference sequence). The CDR3 sequence is 13 residues long. The CDR3 protein is CASSQQAGNTIYF. The CDR3 DNA follows: TGTGCCAGCAGCCAGCAGGCTGGAAACACCATATATTTT.

The chain uses TRBV27 and TRBJ2-2; a weak D match, TRBD2 (6 bases). Germline V gene sequence: CDR1 MNHEY, CDR2 SMNVEV (reference sequence). CDR3 size: 13 residues. V was pared by 5 bases and J by 7 bases, with 11 bases between. CDR3 sequence (DNA): TGTGCCAGCAGTAGGATCGGGGGCGGGGAGCTGTTTTTT. Its translation is CASSRIGGGELFF.

The chain couples TRBV19 to TRBJ2-1; 10 bases are shared with TRBD2. Germline V gives CDR1 LNHDA, CDR2 SQIVND (reference sequence). Trimming cost V 3 bases and J 5 bases; bases outside gene matches: 4. This CDR3 has 15 residues. This chain's CDR3 is CASSISSGGHNEQFF. The DNA for the CDR3 is TGTGCCAGTAGTATTTCTAGCGGGGGACACAATGAGCAGTTCTTC.

The chain links TRBV6-4 to TRBJ2-3, with 7 bases that match TRBD1. Germline trimming cut 3 bases from V and 1 base from J; bases unmatched to any gene: 4. Germline CDR1 reads MRHNA; CDR2 reads SNTAGT. This CDR3 is built from 15 residues. Here the CDR3 reads CASSDRQGGTDTQYF. The CDR3 DNA is TGTGCCAGCAGTGATCGGCAGGGGGGCACAGATACGCAGTATTTT.

The rearrangement links TRBV3-1 (or the pseudogene TRBV3-2) to TRBJ1-6, with 8 bases matching TRBD1. V dropped 1 base and J dropped 9; count of bases not matched to a gene: 2. CDR3 length: 14 amino acids. Germline V gene data show CDR1 as LGHDT and CDR2 as YNNKEL (reference sequence). In DNA form, the CDR3 reads TGTGCCAGCAGCCAAGTACAGGGGGGTTCACCCCTCCACTTT. Its translation is CASSQVQGGSPLHF.

The V and J genes are TRBV6-6 and TRBJ2-2; no clear D gene. This CDR3 has 15 residues. CDR1 and CDR2 (germline): MNHNY, SVGAGI (reference sequence). V lost 2 bases and J lost 0, with 7 bases in between. CDR3 residues: CASSYSRPNTGELFF. The CDR3 DNA reads as TGTGCCAGCAGTTACAGCAGGCCGAACACCGGGGAGCTGTTTTTT.

The V call is TRBV19, the J call TRBJ1-2; 7 positions agree with TRBD1. Trimming took 3 bases from V and 1 from J; bases not matched to a gene: 5. Germline V gene lookup returns CDR1 LNHDA and CDR2 SQIVND (reference sequence). This CDR3 region has 15 residues. CDR3 nucleotide sequence: TGTGCCAGTAGTATCCAAGGGGGCCATAACTATGGCTACACCTTC. Amino acids: CASSIQGGHNYGYTF. Using reference TRBV19 and TRBJ1-2 for the parts outside the CDR3, the full variable domain is DGGITQSPKYLFRKEGQNVTLSCEQNLNHDAMYWYRQDPGQGLRLIYYSQIVNDFQKGDIAEGYSVSREKKESFPLTVTSAQKNPTAFYLCASSIQGGHNYGYTFGSGTRLTVV.

The chain links TRBV12-3 or TRBV12-4 to TRBJ2-7; possible D gene TRBD1, 6 bases. There are 13 residues in the CDR3. The V gene lost 3 bases and the J gene lost 3 bases, with 9 bases spanning the gap. The CDR3 sequence is CASSLEGGYEQYF. The CDR3 bases are TGTGCCAGCAGTTTGGAAGGGGGCTACGAGCAGTACTTC.

The chain joins TRBV5-1 to TRBJ2-7, with 7 bases lining up with TRBD1. CDR3 length: 14 amino acids. Looked up from germline, CDR1 is SGHRS and CDR2 is YFSETQ. V shed 3 bases and J 3 bases; nucleotides not matched to a gene: 6. In DNA, the CDR3 is TGCGCCAGCAGCTCGTTCCCAGGGGGCTACGAGCAGTACTTC. Residues: CASSSFPGGYEQYF.

J is TRBJ1-2 and V is TRBV14; possible D gene TRBD1, 6 bases. The CDR3 extends over 13 amino acids. Trimming removed 6 bases at V and 4 bases at J, with 12 bases between. Germline assignment: CDR1 SGHDN and CDR2 FVKESK. In DNA form, the CDR3 reads TGTGCCAGCAGTCGGGGGGCCGCCTATGGCTACACCTTC. Protein sequence: CASSRGAAYGYTF. The full variable domain, rest sourced from reference TRBV14 and TRBJ1-2, is EAGVTQFPSHSVIEKGQTVTLRCDPISGHDNLYWYRRVMGKEIKFLLHFVKESKQDESGMPNNRFLAERTGGTYSTLKVQPAELEDSGVYFCASSRGAAYGYTFGSGTRLTVV.